This T cell receptor beta chain derives from a study of blood T cell repertoires in COVID-19. Turning to the study itself: Samples came from the United States, Italy and Spain, spanning acute and convalescent COVID-19. T cells, B-cell-depleted T cells, or PBMCs provided the cDNA or gDNA that served as material.

V lost 2 bases, J lost 6 bases, and 13 bases lay in between. CDR3 length: 15 residues. The germline V gene has CDR1 KGHSH and CDR2 LQKENI. Per the original data handling: Using reference gene primer amplification, nucleated cell counts were estimated. Data came from immunoSEQ multiplex PCR; TCRdb stores just in-frame clones and leaves some out. The DNA was the basis for D and trimming; V, J and clone size are from that table. This table has under 200,000 clones, roughly four fifths appearing once. The clonotype originates from a human donor in a cohort sampled during active COVID-19. Sequenced: peripheral blood. The V and J genes are TRBV18 and TRBJ1-4, with D perhaps matching TRBD1 (5 bases). This CDR3 reads CASSPTGYNDEKLFF. The DNA for the CDR3 is TGTGCCAGCTCACCAACAGGTTATAATGATGAAAAACTGTTTTTT.